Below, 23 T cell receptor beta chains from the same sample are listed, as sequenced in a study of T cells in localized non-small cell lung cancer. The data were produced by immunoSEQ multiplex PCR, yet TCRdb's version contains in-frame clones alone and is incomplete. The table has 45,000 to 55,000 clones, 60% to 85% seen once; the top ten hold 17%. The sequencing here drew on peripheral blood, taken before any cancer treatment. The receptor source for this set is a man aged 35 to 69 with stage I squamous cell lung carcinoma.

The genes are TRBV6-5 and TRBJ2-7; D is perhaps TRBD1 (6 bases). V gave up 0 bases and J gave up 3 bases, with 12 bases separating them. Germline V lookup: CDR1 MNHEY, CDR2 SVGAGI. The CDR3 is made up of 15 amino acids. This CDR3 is CASSYSIGRGYEQYF. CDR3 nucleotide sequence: TGTGCCAGCAGTTACTCGATCGGCAGGGGCTACGAGCAGTACTTC.

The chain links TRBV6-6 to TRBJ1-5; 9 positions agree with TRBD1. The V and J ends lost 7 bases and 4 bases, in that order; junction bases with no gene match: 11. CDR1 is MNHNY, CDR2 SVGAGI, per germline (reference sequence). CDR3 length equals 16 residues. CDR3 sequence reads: CASNRPGTGTNQPQHF. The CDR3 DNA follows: TGTGCCAGCAATCGCCCCGGGACAGGGACTAATCAGCCCCAGCATTTT.

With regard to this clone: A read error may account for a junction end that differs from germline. The CDR3 DNA sequence: TGTGCCACCAGTACAGATATGAACACTGAAGCTTTCTTT. This codes for CATSTDMNTEAFF. The chain carries TRBV27 and TRBJ1-1, with unresolved D. The length of the CDR3 is 13 residues. The germline gives CDR1 MNHEY, CDR2 SMNVEV (reference sequence).

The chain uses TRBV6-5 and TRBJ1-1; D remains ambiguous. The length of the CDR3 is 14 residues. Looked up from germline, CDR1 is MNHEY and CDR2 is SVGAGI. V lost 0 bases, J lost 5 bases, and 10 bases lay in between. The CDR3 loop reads CASSYSMGETEAFF. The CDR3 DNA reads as TGTGCCAGCAGTTACTCGATGGGAGAGACTGAAGCTTTCTTT.

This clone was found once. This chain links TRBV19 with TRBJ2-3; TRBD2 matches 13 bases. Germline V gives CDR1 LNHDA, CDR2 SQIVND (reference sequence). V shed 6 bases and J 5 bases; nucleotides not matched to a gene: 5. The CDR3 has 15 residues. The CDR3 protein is CASRQLAGGQDTQYF. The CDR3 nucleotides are TGTGCCAGTAGGCAACTAGCGGGGGGGCAAGATACGCAGTATTTT.

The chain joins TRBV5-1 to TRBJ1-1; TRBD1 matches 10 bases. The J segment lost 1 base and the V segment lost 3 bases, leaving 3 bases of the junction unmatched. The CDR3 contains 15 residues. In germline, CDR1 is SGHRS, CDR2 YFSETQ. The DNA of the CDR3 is TGCGCCAGCAGCTATCGGACAGGGGGGAACACTGAAGCTTTCTTT. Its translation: CASSYRTGGNTEAFF.

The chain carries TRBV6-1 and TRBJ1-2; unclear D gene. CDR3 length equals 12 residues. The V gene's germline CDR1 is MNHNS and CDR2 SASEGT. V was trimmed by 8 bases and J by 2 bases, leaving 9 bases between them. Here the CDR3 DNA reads TGTGCCAGCGGGGATTTCAACTATGGCTACACCTTC. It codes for CASGDFNYGYTF.

This chain's CDR3 is CASSLAGGANEKLFF. CDR3 DNA sequence: TGCGCCAGCAGCTTGGCGGGGGGAGCTAATGAAAAACTGTTTTTT. J is TRBJ1-4 and V is TRBV5-1, with D perhaps TRBD1 (5 bases). Germline V CDR1 and CDR2: SGHRS, YFSETQ. The CDR3 totals 15 residues. V gave up 0 bases and J gave up 3 bases, with 9 bases separating them.

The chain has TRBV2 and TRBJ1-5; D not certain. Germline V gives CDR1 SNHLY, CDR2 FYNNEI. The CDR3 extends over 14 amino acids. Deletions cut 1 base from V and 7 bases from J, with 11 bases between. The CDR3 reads CASSEGRGWQPQHF. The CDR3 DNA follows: TGTGCCAGCAGTGAAGGGAGAGGTTGGCAGCCCCAGCATTTT. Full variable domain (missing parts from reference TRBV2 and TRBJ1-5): EPEVTQTPSHQVTQMGQEVILRCVPISNHLYFYWYRQILGQKVEFLVSFYNNEISEKSEIFDDQFSVERPDGSNFTLKIRSTKLEDSAMYFCASSEGRGWQPQHFGDGTRLSIL.

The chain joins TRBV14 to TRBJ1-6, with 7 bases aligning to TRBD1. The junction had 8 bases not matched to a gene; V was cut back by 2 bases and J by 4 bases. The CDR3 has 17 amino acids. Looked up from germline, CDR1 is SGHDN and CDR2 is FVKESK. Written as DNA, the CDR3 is TGTGCCAGCAGCCAACCAAGAATGGGACAGTATAATTCACCCCTCCACTTT. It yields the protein CASSQPRMGQYNSPLHF.

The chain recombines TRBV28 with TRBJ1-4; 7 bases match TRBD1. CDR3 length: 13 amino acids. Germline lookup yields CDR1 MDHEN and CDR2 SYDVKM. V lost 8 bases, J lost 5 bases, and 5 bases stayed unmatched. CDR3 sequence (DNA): TGTGCCAGCCGGGACAGCAGGAATGAAAAACTGTTTTTT. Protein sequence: CASRDSRNEKLFF.

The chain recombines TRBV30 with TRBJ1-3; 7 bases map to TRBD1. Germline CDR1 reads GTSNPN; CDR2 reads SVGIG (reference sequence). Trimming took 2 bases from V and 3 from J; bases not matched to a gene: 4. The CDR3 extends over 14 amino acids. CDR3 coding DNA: TGTGCCTGGAGTAAGGGGGCGAATGGAAACACCATATATTTT. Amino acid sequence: CAWSKGANGNTIYF. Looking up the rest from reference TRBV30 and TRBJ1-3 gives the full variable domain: SQTIHQWPATLVQPVGSPLSLECTVEGTSNPNLYWYRQAAGRGLQLLFYSVGIGQISSEVPQNLSASRPQDRQFILSSKKLLLSDSGFYLCAWSKGANGNTIYFGEGSWLTVV.

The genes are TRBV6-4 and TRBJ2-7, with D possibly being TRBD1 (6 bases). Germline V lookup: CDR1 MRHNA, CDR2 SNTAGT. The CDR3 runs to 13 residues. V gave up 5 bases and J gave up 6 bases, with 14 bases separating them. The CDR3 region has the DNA TGTGCCAGCAGTCGTATACAGGGTTCCGAGCAGTACTTC. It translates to CASSRIQGSEQYF.

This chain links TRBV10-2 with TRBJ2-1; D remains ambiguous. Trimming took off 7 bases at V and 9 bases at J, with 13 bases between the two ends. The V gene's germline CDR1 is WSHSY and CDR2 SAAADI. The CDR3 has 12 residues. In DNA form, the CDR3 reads TGCGCCAGCACCAAACTCTTACGTGAGCAGTTCTTC. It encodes CASTKLLREQFF.

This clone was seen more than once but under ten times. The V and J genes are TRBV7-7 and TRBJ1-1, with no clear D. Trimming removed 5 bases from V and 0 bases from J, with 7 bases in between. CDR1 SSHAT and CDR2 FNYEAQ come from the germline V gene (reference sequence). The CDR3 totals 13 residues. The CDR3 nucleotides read TGTGCCAGCAGCCCGACACTGAACACTGAAGCTTTCTTT. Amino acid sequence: CASSPTLNTEAFF.

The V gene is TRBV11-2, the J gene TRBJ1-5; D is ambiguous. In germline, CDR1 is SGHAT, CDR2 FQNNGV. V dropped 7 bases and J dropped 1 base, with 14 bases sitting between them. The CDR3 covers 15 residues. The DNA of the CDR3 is TGTGCCAGCAATCGAGGTGGGAGAAGCAATCAGCCCCAGCATTTT. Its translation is CASNRGGRSNQPQHF.

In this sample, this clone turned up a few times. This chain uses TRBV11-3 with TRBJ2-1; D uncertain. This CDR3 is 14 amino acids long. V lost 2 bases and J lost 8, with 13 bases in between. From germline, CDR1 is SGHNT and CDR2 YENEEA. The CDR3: CASSLPGLSDEQFF. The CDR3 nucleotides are TGTGCCAGCAGCTTACCTGGGCTCTCGGATGAGCAGTTCTTC.

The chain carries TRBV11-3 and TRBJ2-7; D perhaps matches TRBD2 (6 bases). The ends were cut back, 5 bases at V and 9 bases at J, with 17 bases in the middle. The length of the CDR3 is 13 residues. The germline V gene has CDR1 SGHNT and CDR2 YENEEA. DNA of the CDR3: TGTGCCAGCAGCCCAAGGGACTCCTCGAGGCAGTACTTC. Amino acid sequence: CASSPRDSSRQYF.

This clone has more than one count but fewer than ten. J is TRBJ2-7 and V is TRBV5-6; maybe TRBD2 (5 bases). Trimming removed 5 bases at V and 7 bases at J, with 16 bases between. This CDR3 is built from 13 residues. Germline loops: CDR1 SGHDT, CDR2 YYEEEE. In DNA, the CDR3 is TGTGCCAGCAGTCATCGACGGGGTGGGGAGCAGTACTTC. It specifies CASSHRRGGEQYF.

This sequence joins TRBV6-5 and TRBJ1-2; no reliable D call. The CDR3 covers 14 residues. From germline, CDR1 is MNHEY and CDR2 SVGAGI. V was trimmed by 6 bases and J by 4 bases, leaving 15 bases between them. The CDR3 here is CASSPRAASYGYTF. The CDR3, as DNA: TGTGCCAGCAGCCCCCGGGCAGCTTCCTATGGCTACACCTTC.

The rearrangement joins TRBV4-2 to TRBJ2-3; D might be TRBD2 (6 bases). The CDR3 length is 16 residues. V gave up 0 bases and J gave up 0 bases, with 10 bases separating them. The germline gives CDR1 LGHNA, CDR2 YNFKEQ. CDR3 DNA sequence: TGTGCCAGCAGCCAAGAACCCGGGGGAAGCACAGATACGCAGTATTTT. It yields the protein CASSQEPGGSTDTQYF.

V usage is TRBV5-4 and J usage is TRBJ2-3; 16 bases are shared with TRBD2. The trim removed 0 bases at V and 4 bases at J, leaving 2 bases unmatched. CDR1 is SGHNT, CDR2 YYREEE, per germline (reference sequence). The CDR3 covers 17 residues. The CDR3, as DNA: TGTGCCAGCAGCTTGGCCGGGACTAGCGGGGGGGCAGATACGCAGTATTTT. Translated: CASSLAGTSGGADTQYF.

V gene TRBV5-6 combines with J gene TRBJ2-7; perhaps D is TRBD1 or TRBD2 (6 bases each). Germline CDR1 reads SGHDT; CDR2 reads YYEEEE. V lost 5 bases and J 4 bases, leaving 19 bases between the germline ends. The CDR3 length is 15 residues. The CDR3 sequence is CASSFRGHGLYEQYF. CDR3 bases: TGTGCCAGCAGTTTTAGGGGACACGGACTATACGAGCAGTACTTC.